Listed below are T cell receptor beta chains from one sample, sequenced in a study of early T cells in non-severe SARS-CoV-2 infection. TCRdb re-analysed the 5' RACE reads in MiXCR, keeping a single row per CDR3 protein. In the table there are about 68,000 distinct CDR3 sequences, less than 15% of which are singletons. Specimen: whole blood. The source of these receptors is an adult who was a healthcare worker with PCR-confirmed SARS-CoV-2 infection or an uninfected control (not recorded which). Each CDR3 is given with its conserved first and last residue. D genes are given only for firm matches. Not all rows give a size; the values are once, few, many and, for expanded clones, a class.

D gene: -; J gene: TRBJ1-2; V gene: TRBV29-1; clone size: many; CDR3 DNA: TGCAGCGTTGAAGGACAGACCTATGGCTACACCTTC; CDR3 protein: CSVEGQTYGYTF
D gene: TRBD1; J gene: TRBJ2-2; V gene: TRBV7-7; clone size: many; CDR3 DNA: TGTGCTAGCAGCTTTCACATAGGACAGGTTAACACCGGGGAGCTGTTTTTT; CDR3 protein: CASSFHIGQVNTGELFF
D gene: -; J gene: TRBJ2-2; V gene: TRBV11-3; clone size: -; CDR3 DNA: TGTGCCAGCAGCCCCCCCGCGGCGGGGTTAATCAGTACCGGGGAGCTGTTTTTT; CDR3 protein: CASSPPAAGLISTGELFF
D gene: -; J gene: TRBJ1-5; V gene: TRBV7-4; clone size: many; CDR3 DNA: TGTGCCAGCAGCTTTAGATTCGTTGTTGGAGGGAATCATAGCAATCAGCCCCAGCATTTT; CDR3 protein: CASSFRFVVGGNHSNQPQHF
D gene: -; J gene: TRBJ1-3; V gene: TRBV7-6; clone size: -; CDR3 DNA: TGTGCCAGCAGCTTGGGCGTTGGCCCGGCCGGAAACACCATATATTTT; CDR3 protein: CASSLGVGPAGNTIYF
D gene: -; J gene: TRBJ2-4; V gene: TRBV6-2/TRBV6-3; clone size: many; CDR3 DNA: TGTGCCAGCAGTTACAACGGAAACATTCAGTACTTC; CDR3 protein: CASSYNGNIQYF
D gene: -; J gene: TRBJ1-1; V gene: TRBV12-3/TRBV12-4; clone size: many; CDR3 DNA: TGTGCCAGCAGCGCAGGGGAGAACACTGAAGCTTTCTTT; CDR3 protein: CASSAGENTEAFF
D gene: -; J gene: TRBJ1-4; V gene: TRBV5-8; clone size: many; CDR3 DNA: TGTGCCAGCAGTCTGGGACTGGGAACGACTAATGAAAAACTGTTTTTT; CDR3 protein: CASSLGLGTTNEKLFF
D gene: -; J gene: TRBJ2-1; V gene: TRBV28; clone size: few; CDR3 DNA: TGTGCCAGCAGTGGGAGAAAGCGCTCCTACAATGAGCAGTTCTTC; CDR3 protein: CASSGRKRSYNEQFF
D gene: TRBD2; J gene: TRBJ2-7; V gene: TRBV29-1; clone size: -; CDR3 DNA: TGCAGCGTAGTATCCGGGACGGGAGGGCAGTACTTC; CDR3 protein: CSVVSGTGGQYF
D gene: -; J gene: TRBJ1-3; V gene: TRBV29-1; clone size: many; CDR3 DNA: TGCAGCGTTGCGACCTCTGGAAACACCATATATTTT; CDR3 protein: CSVATSGNTIYF
D gene: -; J gene: TRBJ2-3; V gene: TRBV29-1; clone size: -; CDR3 DNA: TGCAGCGTTTTCAGGGCGGATACGCAGTATTTT; CDR3 protein: CSVFRADTQYF
D gene: -; J gene: TRBJ1-1; V gene: TRBV11-2; clone size: -; CDR3 DNA: TGTGCCAGCAGCTTAAGGTCGCAGAAGGGGACTGAAGCTTTCTTT; CDR3 protein: CASSLRSQKGTEAFF
D gene: -; J gene: TRBJ1-4; V gene: TRBV15; clone size: few; CDR3 DNA: TGTGCCACCAGCATCGGGCAGAGACGTGGCAACGATGAAAAACTGTTTTTT; CDR3 protein: CATSIGQRRGNDEKLFF
D gene: TRBD1; J gene: TRBJ2-5; V gene: TRBV3-1; clone size: few; CDR3 DNA: TGTGCCAGCAGCTATACAGGGGACCAAGAGACCCAGTACTTC; CDR3 protein: CASSYTGDQETQYF
D gene: -; J gene: TRBJ2-2; V gene: TRBV7-6; clone size: -; CDR3 DNA: TGTGCCAGCAGCTTAGCGGACGGGACCGGGGAGCTGTTTTTT; CDR3 protein: CASSLADGTGELFF
D gene: TRBD1; J gene: TRBJ2-7; V gene: TRBV20-1; clone size: -; CDR3 DNA: TGCAGTGCTACCCTTCCGGGACAGAGCTACGAGCAGTACTTC; CDR3 protein: CSATLPGQSYEQYF
D gene: TRBD2; J gene: TRBJ2-1; V gene: TRBV5-1; clone size: -; CDR3 DNA: TGCGCCAGCAGCTCTAGCGGGGGCCAATACAATGAGCAGTTCTTC; CDR3 protein: CASSSSGGQYNEQFF
D gene: -; J gene: TRBJ1-1; V gene: TRBV11-2; clone size: many; CDR3 DNA: TGTGCCAGCAGCAGGACACAAAACACTGAAGCTTTCTTT; CDR3 protein: CASSRTQNTEAFF
D gene: -; J gene: TRBJ2-5; V gene: TRBV29-1; clone size: few; CDR3 DNA: TGCAGCGTTGAAAGGGAAAGGGGTCAAGAGACCCAGTACTTC; CDR3 protein: CSVERERGQETQYF
D gene: TRBD2; J gene: TRBJ2-3; V gene: TRBV7-8; clone size: -; CDR3 DNA: TGTGCCAGCAGCGCGCGGGGGTTGGCCACAGATACGCAGTATTTT; CDR3 protein: CASSARGLATDTQYF
D gene: -; J gene: TRBJ2-5; V gene: TRBV2; clone size: few; CDR3 DNA: TGTGCCAGCAGGGAGGGCGCCTACCAAGAGACCCAGTACTTC; CDR3 protein: CASREGAYQETQYF
D gene: -; J gene: TRBJ1-6; V gene: TRBV10-1; clone size: many; CDR3 DNA: TGCGCCAGCAGCGAGAGCTATAATTCACCCCTCCACTTT; CDR3 protein: CASSESYNSPLHF
D gene: -; J gene: TRBJ2-6; V gene: TRBV7-6; clone size: many; CDR3 DNA: TGTGCCAGCAGCTTAGGAGCCGGATTCTCTGGGGCCAACGTCCTGACTTTC; CDR3 protein: CASSLGAGFSGANVLTF
D gene: -; J gene: TRBJ2-3; V gene: TRBV10-3; clone size: -; CDR3 DNA: TGTGCCATCAGTGAGGAAGACCCAATGAGGTCAGATACGCAGTATTTT; CDR3 protein: CAISEEDPMRSDTQYF
D gene: TRBD1; J gene: TRBJ1-4; V gene: TRBV7-9; clone size: -; CDR3 DNA: TGTGCCAGCAGCTTAGGTTGGACAGGGGATGAAAAACTGTTTTTT; CDR3 protein: CASSLGWTGDEKLFF
D gene: TRBD1; J gene: TRBJ1-1; V gene: TRBV29-1; clone size: -; CDR3 DNA: TGCAGCGCGAACCAGGGGGGGGACACTGAAGCTTTCTTT; CDR3 protein: CSANQGGDTEAFF
D gene: -; J gene: TRBJ2-7; V gene: TRBV20-1; clone size: -; CDR3 DNA: TGCAGTGCTAGAGGTCAGGCCACCTACGAGCAGTACTTC; CDR3 protein: CSARGQATYEQYF
D gene: -; J gene: TRBJ2-3; V gene: TRBV19; clone size: -; CDR3 DNA: TGTGCCAGTAGTCCGTTGTACGATACGCAGTATTTT; CDR3 protein: CASSPLYDTQYF
D gene: TRBD1; J gene: TRBJ2-7; V gene: TRBV6-2/TRBV6-3; clone size: few; CDR3 DNA: TGTGCCAGCAGTTACTACAGGGGGCGAAAGGTCTACGAGCAGTACTTC; CDR3 protein: CASSYYRGRKVYEQYF
D gene: -; J gene: TRBJ1-1; V gene: TRBV4-3; clone size: -; CDR3 DNA: TGCGCCAGCAGCCAAGATGGGCGGGGTGAAGCTTTCTTT; CDR3 protein: CASSQDGRGEAFF
D gene: TRBD1; J gene: TRBJ1-1; V gene: TRBV7-8; clone size: -; CDR3 DNA: TGTGCCAGCAGCGTACGACAGGGGACTGAAGCTTTCTTT; CDR3 protein: CASSVRQGTEAFF
D gene: -; J gene: TRBJ1-1; V gene: TRBV20-1; clone size: many; CDR3 DNA: TGCAGTGCTATAAAAGCGAATGAAGCTTTCTTT; CDR3 protein: CSAIKANEAFF
D gene: TRBD1; J gene: TRBJ1-5; V gene: TRBV5-5; clone size: few; CDR3 DNA: TGTGCCAGCAGCTCGACAGGGAATGGTCAGCCCCAGCATTTT; CDR3 protein: CASSSTGNGQPQHF
D gene: -; J gene: TRBJ1-4; V gene: TRBV3-1; clone size: many; CDR3 DNA: TGTGCCAGCAGCACAACGATGGGAAGCAATGAAAAACTGTTTTTT; CDR3 protein: CASSTTMGSNEKLFF
D gene: -; J gene: TRBJ2-7; V gene: TRBV6-2/TRBV6-3; clone size: -; CDR3 DNA: TGTGCCAGCCTCCAAAGGACGGGGACCTACAAGCAGTACTTC; CDR3 protein: CASLQRTGTYKQYF
D gene: -; J gene: TRBJ1-5; V gene: TRBV28; clone size: -; CDR3 DNA: TGTGCCAGCAGTTTGACGGGGGCAGGCAATCAGCCCCAGCATTTT; CDR3 protein: CASSLTGAGNQPQHF
D gene: TRBD1; J gene: TRBJ1-1; V gene: TRBV30; clone size: many; CDR3 DNA: TGTGCCTGGAGCACAGGGGAATCGTCTGAAGCTTTCTTT; CDR3 protein: CAWSTGESSEAFF
D gene: TRBD1; J gene: TRBJ2-6; V gene: TRBV29-1; clone size: -; CDR3 DNA: TGCAGCGTTGAAGGCTCTCGACAGGGGGCGACTGGGGCCAACGTCCTGACTTTC; CDR3 protein: CSVEGSRQGATGANVLTF
D gene: TRBD1; J gene: TRBJ1-4; V gene: TRBV12-3/TRBV12-4; clone size: many; CDR3 DNA: TGTGCCAGCAGGAGAACCGGGACAGGGGGTGAAAAACTGTTTTTT; CDR3 protein: CASRRTGTGGEKLFF
D gene: -; J gene: TRBJ1-4; V gene: TRBV6-5; clone size: many; CDR3 DNA: TGTGCCAGCAGTTACTCCACAACTAATGAAAAACTGTTTTTT; CDR3 protein: CASSYSTTNEKLFF
D gene: -; J gene: TRBJ1-6; V gene: TRBV6-1; clone size: few; CDR3 DNA: TGTGCCAGCAGTGAGGTCCAGGGAGGGGGGTATAATTCACCCCTCCACTTT; CDR3 protein: CASSEVQGGGYNSPLHF
D gene: TRBD2; J gene: TRBJ2-7; V gene: TRBV20-1; clone size: few; CDR3 DNA: TGCAGTGCTAGTAGGACTAGCGGGGGGGCCTACGAGCAGTACTTC; CDR3 protein: CSASRTSGGAYEQYF
D gene: TRBD1; J gene: TRBJ2-7; V gene: TRBV6-5; clone size: -; CDR3 DNA: TGTGCCAGCAGTTCGTTGACAGGGACCTCCCACGAGCAGTACTTC; CDR3 protein: CASSSLTGTSHEQYF